Below, 24 T cell receptor beta chains from the same sample are listed, as sequenced in a study of Tregs in tolerant kidney transplant recipients. TCRdb's table, derived via immunoSEQ multiplex PCR, lists solely in-frame clones and lacks some. The sample consists of roughly 66,000 clones, 80% to 95% of them appearing once. Specimen: CD8+ T cells from blood, collected before the transplant. These receptors came from a human donor who received a combined kidney and bone marrow transplant.

The V call is TRBV7-6, the J call TRBJ2-7; D is possibly TRBD1 (7 bases). In germline, CDR1 is SGHVS, CDR2 FNYEAQ. Deletions cut 1 base from V and 3 bases from J, with 13 bases between. This CDR3 has 15 residues. The CDR3 DNA is TGTGCCAGCAGCTTAGGTGGAGGGGGCGGCTACGAGCAGTACTTC. Its translation: CASSLGGGGGYEQYF.

The V call is TRBV4-2, the J call TRBJ1-2, with TRBD1 matching 7 bases. V trimming: 3 bases; J trimming: 7 bases; junction bases outside the gene matches: 11. CDR3 length: 15 amino acids. The V gene's germline CDR1 is LGHNA and CDR2 YNFKEQ. The CDR3 here is CASSQEGTAYRGYTF. CDR3 nucleotide sequence: TGTGCCAGCAGCCAGGAAGGGACAGCGTATCGTGGCTACACCTTC.

Notes on this clone: Other DNA sequences in the same sample also yield this CDR3. The rearrangement joins TRBV9 to TRBJ1-2, with D possibly TRBD1 on 5 matching bases. Trimming took 0 bases from V and 3 from J, leaving 9 bases between them. The CDR3 runs to 14 residues. Germline V gene lookup returns CDR1 SGDLS and CDR2 YYNGEE. The CDR3 nucleotides read TGTGCCAGCAGCGTAGGCGGGGGGGACTATGGCTACACCTTC. It translates to CASSVGGGDYGYTF.

The V and J genes are TRBV9 and TRBJ2-1; 14 nucleotides agree with TRBD2. CDR1 and CDR2 (germline): SGDLS, YYNGEE. The length of the CDR3 is 18 residues. J gave up 5 bases and V 4 bases, and 11 bases lay outside the gene matches. The chain's CDR3 is CASSSPGTSGRIDNEQFF. The CDR3, as DNA: TGTGCCAGCAGCTCGCCCGGGACTAGCGGGAGAATCGACAATGAGCAGTTCTTC.

This clone was counted once. The rearrangement uses TRBV19 and TRBJ2-6, with 9 bases that match TRBD2. V lost 1 base and J lost 4; bases outside the gene matches: 2. Germline-derived CDR1 and CDR2 are LNHDA and SQIVND (reference sequence). The CDR3 is 16 residues long. CDR3 region: CASSIGLAAGANVLTF. In DNA, the CDR3 is TGTGCCAGTAGTATAGGACTAGCGGCCGGGGCCAACGTCCTGACTTTC.

V is TRBV5-6 and J is TRBJ1-1; D unresolved. Germline CDR1 is SGHDT and CDR2 is YYEEEE. The length of the CDR3 is 14 residues. Trimming removed 0 bases from V and 1 base from J, with 7 bases in between. CDR3: CASSLGPGNTEAFF. The CDR3 DNA follows: TGTGCCAGCAGCTTGGGGCCAGGGAACACTGAAGCTTTCTTT. The whole variable domain, remainder taken from reference TRBV5-6 and TRBJ1-1, is DAGVTQSPTHLIKTRGQQVTLRCSPKSGHDTVSWYQQALGQGPQFIFQYYEEEERQRGNFPDRFSGHQFPNYSSELNVNALLLGDSALYLCASSLGPGNTEAFFGQGTRLTVV.

The CDR3 loop is CASSALAGGPHYNEQFF. For the CDR3, the DNA is TGTGCCAGCAGCGCCCTAGCGGGAGGGCCTCATTACAATGAGCAGTTCTTC. V gene TRBV7-9 combines with J gene TRBJ2-1; 12 nucleotides agree with TRBD2. The CDR3 covers 17 residues. V shed 5 bases, J shed 4 bases, and the junction held 9 bases outside the gene matches. The germline CDR1 and CDR2 sequences are SEHNR and FQNEAQ (reference sequence).

The chain employs TRBV4-3 and TRBJ2-2; D gene unclear. With 0 bases removed from V and 7 bases from J, the gap between germline ends came to 9 bases. The germline V gene has CDR1 LGHNA and CDR2 YSLEER. The CDR3 length is 14 residues. This CDR3 reads CASSQDTVGGELFF. Here the CDR3 DNA reads TGCGCCAGCAGCCAAGATACAGTTGGCGGGGAGCTGTTTTTT.

The genes are TRBV21-1 and TRBJ2-7; TRBD1, the table's D call, was not compared with the DNA. TRBV21-1 is labeled a pseudogene. The CDR3 has 15 amino acids. CDR3 residues: CASSPTGTGIDEQYF. In nucleotides, the CDR3 is TGTGCCAGCAGCCCCACCGGGACAGGGATCGACGAGCAGTACTTC.

The V and J genes are TRBV7-2 and TRBJ2-7, with 9 bases aligning to TRBD1. CDR1 is SGHTA, CDR2 FQGNSA, per germline. With 1 base clipped from V and 6 bases from J, the junction kept 10 bases outside the gene matches. The CDR3 loop spans 16 amino acids. This chain's CDR3 is CASSLVLGTGMAEQYF. The CDR3 nucleotides read TGTGCCAGCAGCTTAGTTTTGGGGACAGGGATGGCCGAGCAGTACTTC.

This clone has a single count. This chain joins TRBV18 and TRBJ2-5, with 9 bases matching TRBD1. CDR1 and CDR2 (germline): KGHSH, LQKENI. Losses at the gene ends were 4 bases for V and 2 bases for J; bases not matched to a gene: 8. The CDR3 length is 16 residues. The CDR3 spells CASSLDRDREQETQYF. The CDR3 DNA follows: TGTGCCAGCTCACTCGACCGGGACAGGGAACAAGAGACCCAGTACTTC.

The chain employs TRBV4-1 and TRBJ2-7, with 7 positions matching TRBD2. The CDR3 spans 13 residues. The J segment lost 2 bases and the V segment lost 2 bases, leaving 0 bases of the junction unmatched. Germline V gene lookup returns CDR1 MGHRA and CDR2 YSYEKL. As DNA, the CDR3 is TGCGCCAGCAGCCAAAGCGGGACCTACGAGCAGTACTTC. Translation: CASSQSGTYEQYF.

V gene TRBV28 combines with J gene TRBJ1-5; D unclear. This CDR3 comprises 13 residues. Germline assignment: CDR1 MDHEN and CDR2 SYDVKM. The V end was cut by 4 bases, the J end by 6 bases, with 10 bases between. The CDR3 sequence is CASSSGRVQPQHF. Here the CDR3 DNA reads TGTGCCAGCAGTTCCGGCCGGGTTCAGCCCCAGCATTTT.

The chain joins TRBV4-1 to TRBJ1-5; 7 bases line up with TRBD1. This CDR3 comprises 16 residues. V dropped 3 bases and J dropped 2; count of bases not matched to a gene: 7. Per germline, CDR1 MGHRA and CDR2 YSYEKL. The DNA of the CDR3 is TGCGCCAGCAGCCAGTTATCCGGGACAGGCAATCAGCCCCAGCATTTT. Translated, it gives CASSQLSGTGNQPQHF.

This clone occurred once. The junction does not match germline at one end; this may be a read error. The identical CDR3 is also encoded by other nucleotide sequences in the sample. The chain recombines TRBV27 with TRBJ2-7; the match to TRBD1 covers 10 bases. Per germline, CDR1 MNHEY and CDR2 SMNVEV (reference sequence). The CDR3 is made up of 16 amino acids. CDR3 sequence: CASSLSGTGESYEQYF. DNA for the CDR3: TGTGCTAGCAGTTTATCGGGGACAGGGGAGTCCTACGAGCAGTACTTC.

This chain links TRBV6-6 with TRBJ1-2, with 7 positions matching TRBD1. With 8 bases clipped from V and 6 bases from J, the junction kept 6 bases outside the gene matches. The CDR3 covers 12 residues. Germline loops: CDR1 MNHNY, CDR2 SVGAGI (reference sequence). CDR3 coding DNA: TGTGCCAGCGGAGGACAGGTTAATGGCTACACCTTC. Amino acid sequence: CASGGQVNGYTF.

The V and J genes are TRBV7-9 and TRBJ2-7, with D possibly being TRBD1 (5 bases). Germline CDR1 SEHNR, CDR2 FQNEAQ (reference sequence). The CDR3 runs to 13 residues. V lost 4 bases and J lost 3, with 10 bases in between. CDR3 DNA sequence: TGTGCCAGCAGCTCGACAGAAATCTACGAGCAGTACTTC. Its protein product is CASSSTEIYEQYF.

V and J are TRBV2 and TRBJ2-3, with 10 bases aligning to TRBD2. The germline gives CDR1 SNHLY, CDR2 FYNNEI. The CDR3 contains 20 residues. V lost 2 bases to trimming and J lost 0 bases; unmatched junction nucleotides: 14. The CDR3 loop is CASSEWGWAGLAPSTDTQYF. CDR3 coding DNA: TGTGCCAGCAGTGAATGGGGGTGGGCGGGACTAGCGCCTAGCACAGATACGCAGTATTTT.

The genes are TRBV19 and TRBJ2-7, with a tentative D call TRBD2 (6 bases). Germline CDR1 is LNHDA and CDR2 is SQIVND (reference sequence). The V gene lost 4 bases and the J gene lost 5 bases, with 12 bases spanning the gap. This CDR3 spans 13 amino acids. CDR3 sequence: CASSTGLPDEQYF. The CDR3 DNA sequence: TGTGCCAGTAGTACGGGACTTCCCGACGAGCAGTACTTC.

V usage is TRBV5-1 and J usage is TRBJ2-3; TRBD2 is a possible D gene (5 bases). The CDR3 consists of 14 residues. V dropped 4 bases and J dropped 1 base, with 10 bases sitting between them. Germline lookup yields CDR1 SGHRS and CDR2 YFSETQ. CDR3 loop: CASSPDSRTDTQYF. CDR3 nucleotides: TGCGCCAGCAGCCCGGACTCCCGCACAGATACGCAGTATTTT.

The CDR3 here is CTKEGTGTEAFF. CDR3 coding DNA: TGCACCAAGGAGGGGACGGGCACTGAAGCTTTCTTT. The chain couples TRBV1 to TRBJ1-1. TRBV1 is listed as a pseudogene. The CDR3 contains 12 residues.

The chain has TRBV7-9 and TRBJ2-1, with 8 nucleotides matching TRBD1. The CDR3 runs 15 residues. Germline V gives CDR1 SEHNR, CDR2 FQNEAQ (reference sequence). V dropped 5 bases and J dropped 2; count of bases not matched to a gene: 5. CDR3 nucleotides: TGTGCCAGCAGCCCGGACAGGGTTGCCTACAATGAGCAGTTCTTC. It codes for CASSPDRVAYNEQFF.

This clone was observed a single time. V usage is TRBV18 and J usage is TRBJ1-1; TRBD1 agrees at 7 bases. CDR1 KGHSH and CDR2 LQKENI come from the germline V gene. This CDR3 has 12 residues. V was clipped by 5 bases and J by 6 bases; unmatched bases: 3. CDR3: CASSEQGPEAFF. Written as DNA, the CDR3 is TGTGCCAGCTCAGAACAGGGGCCTGAAGCTTTCTTT. The full variable domain, in which reference TRBV18 and TRBJ1-1 provide the parts outside the CDR3, is NAGVMQNPRHLVRRRGQEARLRCSPMKGHSHVYWYRQLPEEGLKFMVYLQKENIIDESGMPKERFSAEFPKEGPSILRIQQVVRGDSAAYFCASSEQGPEAFFGQGTRLTVV.

The chain joins TRBV5-1 to TRBJ2-7, with TRBD2 matching over 12 bases. The CDR3 runs 15 residues. Germline lookup yields CDR1 SGHRS and CDR2 YFSETQ. The trim removed 5 bases at V and 5 bases at J, leaving 8 bases unmatched. The DNA of the CDR3 is TGCGCCAGCAGTAGGACTAGCGGGATGATCAACGAGCAGTACTTC. Residues: CASSRTSGMINEQYF.